Following are 25 T cell receptor beta chains from one sample sequenced in a study of CD8+ T cells in alopecia areata. Following RNA extraction, reverse transcription yielded cDNA that acted as the sequencing template. The repertoire was sequenced with immunoSEQ multiplex PCR; TCRdb's copy has only in-frame clones and lacks some. The sample lists about 180,000 clones; 51% were seen once. Documented treatment: oral pan-JAK inhibitor, 5-10 mg twice daily. The sample was CD8+ T cells sorted from blood, taken around week 54, from a patient treated with tofacitinib. The receptors were sampled from a human donor with alopecia areata.

The chain is built from TRBV13 and TRBJ2-7; possible D gene TRBD1, 6 bases. Per germline, CDR1 PRHDT and CDR2 FYEKMQ (reference sequence). The CDR3 runs to 15 residues. V lost 5 bases and J lost 2, with 16 bases in between. CDR3 bases: TGTGCCAGCAGCGCCTGGGGGCGCATCCCCTACGAGCAGTACTTC. Protein product: CASSAWGRIPYEQYF.

The gene calls are TRBV6-5 and TRBJ2-1; TRBD1 is a possible D gene (7 bases). Germline assignment: CDR1 MNHEY and CDR2 SVGAGI. With 5 bases removed from V and 4 bases from J, the gap between germline ends came to 15 bases. The CDR3 consists of 15 residues. In DNA form, the CDR3 reads TGTGCCAGCAGTCTATCAGGGGGGTGGTACAATGAGCAGTTCTTC. Translating gives CASSLSGGWYNEQFF.

The gene calls are TRBV4-2 and TRBJ1-2; TRBD1 matches 10 bases. The CDR3 consists of 16 residues. From germline, CDR1 is LGHNA and CDR2 YNFKEQ. J was trimmed by 4 bases and V by 3 bases; bases with no gene match: 8. The CDR3 loop is CASSQDEGQGTYGYTF. The CDR3 DNA sequence: TGTGCCAGCAGCCAGGACGAGGGACAGGGGACCTATGGCTACACCTTC.

The V call is TRBV9, the J call TRBJ1-1; D not certain. V gave up 4 bases and J gave up 3 bases, with 16 bases separating them. CDR1 is SGDLS, CDR2 YYNGEE, per germline. The CDR3 sequence is 15 residues long. The CDR3: CASSNPDGWDTEAFF. DNA of the CDR3: TGTGCCAGCAGCAACCCCGACGGGTGGGACACTGAAGCTTTCTTT.

This chain uses TRBV13 with TRBJ1-2; 7 nucleotides match TRBD1. CDR1 is PRHDT, CDR2 FYEKMQ, per germline (reference sequence). The J segment lost 4 bases and the V segment lost 5 bases, leaving 10 bases of the junction unmatched. The CDR3 covers 15 residues. DNA for the CDR3: TGTGCCAGCAGCCCGGGGACAGAGGGTTTCTATGGCTACACCTTC. It encodes CASSPGTEGFYGYTF.

In its sample, this clone was seen a few times. The chain recombines TRBV7-8 with TRBJ2-5, with no clear D. The CDR3 contains 13 residues. Germline CDR1 is SGHVS and CDR2 is FQNEAQ. V gave up 5 bases and J gave up 0 bases, with 7 bases separating them. The CDR3 reads CASSLSYQETQYF. CDR3 bases: TGTGCCAGCAGCCTTTCGTACCAAGAGACCCAGTACTTC.

There are a few counts of this clone. The CDR3 spells CSVGWLAGSLSGWDTQYF. The CDR3 region has the DNA TGCAGCGTTGGTTGGCTAGCGGGATCCCTATCGGGGTGGGATACGCAGTATTTT. This sequence joins TRBV29-1 and TRBJ2-3; 9 bases map to TRBD2. Germline loops: CDR1 SQVTM, CDR2 ANQGSEA. V was pared by 4 bases and J by 6 bases, with 20 bases of the junction left unmatched. This CDR3 has 18 amino acids.

This clone was counted only a few times. J is TRBJ2-5 and V is TRBV7-8, with D possibly TRBD1 on 6 matching bases. Germline V gives CDR1 SGHVS, CDR2 FQNEAQ. The CDR3 has 13 residues. The germline V and J ends were trimmed by 6 bases and 3 bases, with 11 bases remaining between them. CDR3 nucleotide sequence: TGTGCCAGCAGTTACAGGGTCAAAGAGACCCAGTACTTC. Protein product: CASSYRVKETQYF.

This chain uses TRBV21-1 with TRBJ2-2. TRBV21-1 is given as a pseudogene. The CDR3 covers 14 residues. The CDR3 DNA reads TGTGCCAGCAGCTCCAGCCTGAACACCGGGGAGCTGTTTTTT. Translation: CASSSSLNTGELFF.

This clone has just one count. This sequence joins TRBV5-1 and TRBJ2-7, with 10 bases identical to TRBD1. Germline V gene sequence: CDR1 SGHRS, CDR2 YFSETQ. V was pared by 3 bases and J by 3 bases, with 6 bases of the junction left unmatched. The CDR3 sequence is 15 residues long. The CDR3 region is CASSSGQGGIYEQYF. Written as DNA, the CDR3 is TGCGCCAGCAGCTCCGGACAGGGGGGAATCTACGAGCAGTACTTC.

This clone came up a few times. The chain joins TRBV5-6 to TRBJ1-1; D is unclear. The CDR3 covers 13 residues. V was clipped by 1 base and J by 1 base, with 5 bases between them. From germline, CDR1 is SGHDT and CDR2 YYEEEE. CDR3: CASSLWENTEAFF. The CDR3 coding sequence is TGTGCCAGCAGCTTGTGGGAGAACACTGAAGCTTTCTTT.

V gene TRBV18 combines with J gene TRBJ2-1, with D unresolved. Looked up from germline, CDR1 is KGHSH and CDR2 is LQKENI. Trimming took off 0 bases at V and 4 bases at J, with 7 bases between the two ends. The CDR3 consists of 14 residues. The CDR3 sequence: CASSPPKLYNEQFF. CDR3 DNA: TGTGCCAGCTCACCACCGAAATTATACAATGAGCAGTTCTTC.

This clone was found a few times. The identical CDR3 is also encoded by other nucleotide sequences in the sample. This chain uses TRBV30 with TRBJ1-1; D is undetermined. CDR1 GTSNPN and CDR2 SVGIG come from the germline V gene (reference sequence). V dropped 0 bases and J dropped 8 bases, with 7 bases sitting between them. This CDR3 spans 11 amino acids. The CDR3 DNA reads TGTGCCTGGAGTGTTGGGTTAGAAGCTTTCTTT. This codes for CAWSVGLEAFF. Full variable domain (rest looked up from reference TRBV30 and TRBJ1-1): SQTIHQWPATLVQPVGSPLSLECTVEGTSNPNLYWYRQAAGRGLQLLFYSVGIGQISSEVPQNLSASRPQDRQFILSSKKLLLSDSGFYLCAWSVGLEAFFGQGTRLTVV.

The rearrangement links TRBV6-5 to TRBJ2-5; 12 positions match TRBD2. Germline V lookup: CDR1 MNHEY, CDR2 SVGAGI. The CDR3 consists of 15 residues. Trimming took 6 bases from V and 3 from J; bases not matched to a gene: 5. CDR3 region: CASRPRLAGEETQYF. In DNA form, the CDR3 reads TGTGCCAGCAGACCTCGACTAGCGGGGGAAGAGACCCAGTACTTC.

Written as DNA, the CDR3 is TGTGCCAGCAGTTTGCAGGGGCTCTCCTACGAGCAGTACTTC. Amino acid sequence: CASSLQGLSYEQYF. The gene calls are TRBV27 and TRBJ2-7; a possible D gene is TRBD1 (6 bases). Germline loops: CDR1 MNHEY, CDR2 SMNVEV (reference sequence). This CDR3 has 14 residues. The V gene lost 3 bases and the J gene lost 0 bases, with 9 bases spanning the gap.

The genes are TRBV2 and TRBJ1-1; no clear D. The CDR3 loop spans 15 amino acids. V shed 3 bases and J shed 4 bases, with 15 bases lying between them. The germline CDR1 and CDR2 sequences are SNHLY and FYNNEI. The chain's CDR3 is CASSEAETPGTEAFF. The CDR3 DNA sequence: TGTGCCAGCAGTGAGGCGGAAACCCCGGGCACTGAAGCTTTCTTT. Combining the CDR3 with reference TRBV2 and TRBJ1-1 gives the whole variable domain EPEVTQTPSHQVTQMGQEVILRCVPISNHLYFYWYRQILGQKVEFLVSFYNNEISEKSEIFDDQFSVERPDGSNFTLKIRSTKLEDSAMYFCASSEAETPGTEAFFGQGTRLTVV.

In its sample, this clone was seen once. The CDR3 loop is CASSSAGGANTGELFF. The CDR3 DNA sequence: TGTGCCAGCAGTTCCGCGGGGGGAGCGAACACCGGGGAGCTGTTTTTT. The chain combines TRBV6-6 with TRBJ2-2, with TRBD2 identical over 8 bases. Germline V gives CDR1 MNHNY, CDR2 SVGAGI (reference sequence). The CDR3 is made up of 16 amino acids. Losses at the gene ends were 4 bases for V and 0 bases for J; bases not matched to a gene: 4.

This clone was seen a handful of times. V is TRBV7-8 and J is TRBJ2-7; no firm D call. Trimming took off 0 bases at V and 1 base at J, with 13 bases between the two ends. CDR1 is SGHVS, CDR2 FQNEAQ, per germline. The CDR3 loop spans 16 amino acids. The CDR3 sequence: CASSLATIQPSYEQYF. For the CDR3, the DNA is TGTGCCAGCAGCTTAGCCACCATACAACCTTCCTACGAGCAGTACTTC.

The CDR3: CASSLLDDEQFF. DNA of the CDR3: TGCGCCAGCAGCTTGCTTGACGATGAGCAGTTCTTC. The chain couples TRBV5-1 to TRBJ2-1; no clear D gene. This CDR3 contains 12 residues. Trimming pared 1 base from V and 8 bases from J, leaving 7 bases between. CDR1 and CDR2 from the germline V gene are SGHRS and YFSETQ.

The rearrangement uses TRBV6-5 and TRBJ2-1, with D perhaps TRBD1 or TRBD2 (5 bases each). The length of the CDR3 is 14 residues. Per the germline V gene, CDR1 is MNHEY and CDR2 is SVGAGI. V was clipped by 7 bases and J by 16 bases, with 26 bases between them. The CDR3 is CASTTLMGEGPPFF. The CDR3 nucleotides read TGTGCCAGCACCACCCTAATGGGAGAGGGGCCCCCATTCTTC.

This chain connects TRBV9 to TRBJ2-3, with D possibly being TRBD1 or TRBD2 (5 bases each). CDR1 SGDLS and CDR2 YYNGEE come from the germline V gene. The CDR3 is made up of 16 amino acids. V was pared by 0 bases and J by 0 bases, with 11 bases between. The CDR3 here is CASSVVAGASTDTQYF. CDR3 nucleotide sequence: TGTGCCAGCAGCGTAGTTGCCGGGGCTAGCACAGATACGCAGTATTTT.

The genes are TRBV6-5 and TRBJ2-2; TRBD2 might be the D (6 bases). V was clipped by 7 bases and J by 7 bases, with 16 bases between them. The CDR3 totals 14 residues. The germline V gene encodes CDR1 MNHEY and CDR2 SVGAGI. The DNA of the CDR3 is TGTGCCAGCATAGCGGAAGGGGTGGTCGGGGAGCTGTTTTTT. This gives the protein CASIAEGVVGELFF.

The V call is TRBV29-1, the J call TRBJ2-7; 8 nucleotides align to TRBD2. The V gene's germline CDR1 is SQVTM and CDR2 ANQGSEA. The CDR3 runs 14 residues. Unmatched junction bases numbered 9, after V lost 6 bases and J lost 2 bases. The CDR3 bases are TGCAGCGTCGGGGGGGGTAATCGACCCTACGAGCAGTACTTC. Protein sequence: CSVGGGNRPYEQYF.

J is TRBJ2-7 and V is TRBV25-1; no clear D gene. The CDR3 is 11 residues long. Germline V CDR1 and CDR2: MGHDK, SYGVNS. V was clipped by 4 bases and J by 5 bases, with 6 bases between them. The CDR3 is CASSVGNEQYF. The CDR3 DNA sequence: TGTGCCAGCAGTGTTGGGAACGAGCAGTACTTC.

This clone has a single count. The J gene is TRBJ1-1, the V gene TRBV2, with D possibly being TRBD1 (6 bases). The CDR3 has 12 residues. The V and J ends lost 11 bases and 1 base respectively, with 11 bases between them. Germline V lookup: CDR1 SNHLY, CDR2 FYNNEI. The CDR3 DNA reads as TGTGCCGGGAGGGGGGGGAACACTGAAGCTTTCTTT. It translates to CAGRGGNTEAFF.